These T cell receptor beta chains were read from a single sample in a study of cytomegalovirus exposure and HLA in healthy donors. TCRdb's copy holds only in-frame clones and misses some; the assay was immunoSEQ multiplex PCR. This sample lists roughly 54,000 clones; its ten largest clones have more than 10%. The sequencing sample was made of PBMCs. The receptors derive from a woman in her 30s in good health and CMV-seropositive. Both conserved end residues are part of each CDR3. A D gene is named only where the DNA matches it firmly.

CDR3 protein: CASGMATEEQYF
CDR3 DNA: TGTGCCAGCGGCATGGCCACAGAAGAGCAGTACTTC
D gene: .
J gene: TRBJ2-7
CDR3 length: 12
V gene: TRBV7-9

CDR3 protein: CASSLGASANYGYTF
CDR3 DNA: TGTGCCAGCAGCTTGGGAGCATCTGCTAACTATGGCTACACCTTC
D gene: .
J gene: TRBJ1-2
CDR3 length: 15
V gene: TRBV5-4

CDR3 protein: CASGTSGYNEQFF
CDR3 DNA: TGTGCCAGCGGGACTAGCGGGTACAATGAGCAGTTCTTC
D gene: TRBD2
J gene: TRBJ2-1
CDR3 length: 13
V gene: TRBV7-3

CDR3 protein: CASRRGTGLPYEQYF
CDR3 DNA: TGTGCCAGCAGACGGGGGACAGGACTTCCCTACGAGCAGTACTTC
D gene: TRBD1
J gene: TRBJ2-7
CDR3 length: 15
V gene: TRBV6-1

CDR3 protein: CAWSVQGGANVLTF
CDR3 DNA: TGTGCCTGGAGTGTACAGGGGGGGGCCAACGTCCTGACTTTC
D gene: TRBD1
J gene: TRBJ2-6
CDR3 length: 14
V gene: TRBV30

CDR3 protein: CASSSFTDTQYF
CDR3 DNA: TGTGCCAGCTCATCTTTCACAGATACGCAGTATTTT
D gene: .
J gene: TRBJ2-3
CDR3 length: 12
V gene: TRBV18

CDR3 protein: CATLPRYGEQYF
CDR3 DNA: TGTGCCACCTTACCAAGATACGGGGAGCAGTACTTC
D gene: .
J gene: TRBJ2-7
CDR3 length: 12
V gene: TRBV6-1

CDR3 protein: CATKGQESLYGYTF
CDR3 DNA: TGTGCCACCAAAGGACAGGAAAGCCTCTATGGCTACACCTTC
D gene: TRBD1
J gene: TRBJ1-2
CDR3 length: 14
V gene: TRBV2

CDR3 protein: CASSVGGGPFTDTQYF
CDR3 DNA: TGTGCCAGCAGCGTAGGGGGCGGACCCTTCACAGATACGCAGTATTTT
D gene: .
J gene: TRBJ2-3
CDR3 length: 16
V gene: TRBV9

CDR3 protein: CASSYGPNTEAFF
CDR3 DNA: TGTGCCAGCAGTTATGGGCCGAACACTGAAGCTTTCTTT
D gene: .
J gene: TRBJ1-1
CDR3 length: 13
V gene: TRBV6-5